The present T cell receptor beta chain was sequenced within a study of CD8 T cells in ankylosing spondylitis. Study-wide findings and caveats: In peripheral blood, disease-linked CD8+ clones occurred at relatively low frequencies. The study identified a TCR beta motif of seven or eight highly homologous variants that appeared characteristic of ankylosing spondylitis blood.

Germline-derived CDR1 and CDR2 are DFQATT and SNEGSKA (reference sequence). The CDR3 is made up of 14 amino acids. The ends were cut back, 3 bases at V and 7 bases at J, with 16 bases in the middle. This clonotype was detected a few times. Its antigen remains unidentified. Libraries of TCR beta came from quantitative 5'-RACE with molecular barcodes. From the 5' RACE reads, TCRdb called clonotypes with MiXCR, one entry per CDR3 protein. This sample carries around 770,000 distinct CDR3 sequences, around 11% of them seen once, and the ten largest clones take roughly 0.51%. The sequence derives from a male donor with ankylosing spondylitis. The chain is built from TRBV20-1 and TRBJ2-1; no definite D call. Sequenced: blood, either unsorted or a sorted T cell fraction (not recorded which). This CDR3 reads CSASGRLGYNEQFF. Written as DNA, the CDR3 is TGCAGTGCTAGCGGCCGCCTAGGATATAATGAGCAGTTCTTC.